The 10 T cell receptor beta chains below all came from one sample that was sequenced in a study of cytomegalovirus exposure and HLA in healthy donors. A multiplex PCR was run with 60 Vbeta primers and 13 Jbeta primers. The data were produced by immunoSEQ multiplex PCR, yet TCRdb's version contains in-frame clones alone and is incomplete. Of some 180,000 clones in the sample, 70% to 75% are singletons; the top ten hold over 2.5%. The sample consisted of PBMCs. All receptors derive from a male donor in good health and CMV-seronegative.

The CDR3 region is CASSLMGGYNEQFF. The CDR3 DNA reads as TGTGCCAGCAGCCTAATGGGCGGGTACAATGAGCAGTTCTTC. V is TRBV25-1 and J is TRBJ2-1, with a tentative D call TRBD2 (5 bases). CDR3 length equals 14 residues. The germline V gene has CDR1 MGHDK and CDR2 SYGVNS. Trimming took 6 bases from V and 4 from J, leaving 13 bases between them.

The rearrangement joins TRBV7-2 to TRBJ2-5; the D gene is possibly TRBD1 (5 bases). The J call is doubtful: the DNA matches TRBJ2-7 better. The CDR3 spans 14 residues. Germline values: CDR1 SGHTA, CDR2 FQGNSA. The CDR3 is CASSERGSSYEQYF. In nucleotides, the CDR3 is TGTGCCAGCAGCGAAAGGGGCAGCTCCTACGAGCAGTACTTC.

This chain uses TRBV11-2 with TRBJ1-6; D possibly corresponds to TRBD1 (6 bases). The V gene's germline CDR1 is SGHAT and CDR2 FQNNGV. The V end lost 2 bases, the J end lost 14 bases, and 16 bases lay between the germline ends. The CDR3 spans 14 residues. The CDR3: CASSLYSQGNTLHF. The CDR3 nucleotides are TGTGCCAGCAGCTTATATTCACAGGGTAATACCCTCCACTTT.

The chain couples TRBV30 to TRBJ1-2, with D unclear. The length of the CDR3 is 12 residues. The germline CDR1 and CDR2 sequences are GTSNPN and SVGIG (reference sequence). The ends were cut back, 2 bases at V and 4 bases at J, with 8 bases in the middle. CDR3 bases: TGTGCCTGGAGTCCGGGAAGCTATGGCTACACCTTC. Translation gives CAWSPGSYGYTF.

This clone has only one observation. The genes are TRBV19 and TRBJ2-1, with TRBD2 matching over 7 bases. The CDR3 is 14 amino acids. V shed 6 bases, J shed 8 bases, and the junction held 10 bases outside the gene matches. Per germline, CDR1 LNHDA and CDR2 SQIVND (reference sequence). In DNA, the CDR3 is TGTGCCAGTAGATGGACGGGGGGTTTCGATGAGCAGTTCTTC. As protein: CASRWTGGFDEQFF.

The chain links TRBV28 to TRBJ2-6; a possible D gene is TRBD1 (5 bases). The CDR3 extends over 14 amino acids. Germline V gives CDR1 MDHEN, CDR2 SYDVKM. The V gene lost 9 bases and the J gene lost 0 bases, with 9 bases spanning the gap. The CDR3 nucleotides are TGTGCCAGTCTTCAGGGCTCTGGGGCCAACGTCCTGACTTTC. Amino acid sequence: CASLQGSGANVLTF. Looking up the rest from reference TRBV28 and TRBJ2-6 gives the full variable domain: DVKVTQSSRYLVKRTGEKVFLECVQDMDHENMFWYRQDPGLGLRLIYFSYDVKMKEKGDIPEGYSVSREKKERFSLILESASTNQTSMYLCASLQGSGANVLTFGAGSRLTVL.

The rearrangement uses TRBV4-3 and TRBJ2-3; a weak D match, TRBD1 (5 bases). CDR3 length: 15 residues. Germline assignment: CDR1 LGHNA and CDR2 YSLEER. Trimming stripped 4 bases from V and 0 bases from J, with 11 bases between. For the CDR3, the DNA is TGCGCCAGCAGCCTAAGGGGCCTGAGCACAGATACGCAGTATTTT. Translated, it gives CASSLRGLSTDTQYF.

The J gene is TRBJ2-4, the V gene TRBV6-5; the D gene is possibly TRBD2 (6 bases). The V end lost 7 bases, the J end lost 0 bases, and 13 bases lay between the germline ends. The germline gives CDR1 MNHEY, CDR2 SVGAGI. There are 15 residues in the CDR3. The CDR3 spells CASNRDSLAKNIQYF. CDR3 bases: TGTGCCAGCAATAGGGACTCTTTAGCCAAAAACATTCAGTACTTC.

This CDR3 reads CASGPGGRGNEQFF. CDR3 DNA: TGTGCTAGTGGGCCGGGAGGGCGGGGCAATGAGCAGTTCTTC. The gene calls are TRBV12-5 and TRBJ2-1, with 8 bases identical to TRBD2. V lost 6 bases, J lost 6 bases, and 7 bases stayed unmatched. The length of the CDR3 is 14 residues. CDR1 is LGHNT, CDR2 FRNRAP, per germline.

This clone appeared once. In nucleotides, the CDR3 is TGTGCCAGCAGTTTGGGCAACAGGGGAAGATACGAGCAGTACTTC. It specifies CASSLGNRGRYEQYF. The chain couples TRBV28 to TRBJ2-7, with 7 nucleotides matching TRBD1. This CDR3 is 15 amino acids long. Germline CDR1 is MDHEN and CDR2 is SYDVKM. Trimming took 3 bases from V and 4 from J; bases not matched to a gene: 9.